The 7 T cell receptor beta chains reported below all come from one sample, sequenced in a study of cytomegalovirus exposure and HLA in healthy donors (dated by TCRdb to about 2017). Libraries were constructed by the immunoSEQ multiplex PCR assay. A mixture of 60 forward primers for TCR Vbeta segments and 13 reverse primers for TCR Jbeta segments was used in the multiplex PCR. TCRdb carries this immuneACCESS record with in-frame sequences only. Its versions omit some clonotypes, under half of them owing to an unresolved V gene in the studies checked, with the rest unexplained. Present in this sample are around 190,000 clones, around 75% of which were seen just once. The top ten constitute 1.6% of the sample. What was sequenced was PBMCs. The origin of the receptors is a woman in her fifties or sixties in good health and CMV-seronegative.

The chain employs TRBV5-1 and TRBJ1-1; no definite D call. The CDR3 has 13 amino acids. Trimming removed 4 bases at V and 8 bases at J, with 15 bases between. CDR1 is SGHRS and CDR2 is YFSETQ in the germline V gene. The CDR3 is CASSPLGGHEAFF. For the CDR3, the DNA is TGCGCCAGCAGCCCGCTTGGTGGGCACGAAGCTTTCTTT.

This clone has a handful of counts. The CDR3 DNA is TGCGCCAGCAGCCCCGGTTCGACGGGGACTCTTGAGGGCTACACCTTC. Protein: CASSPGSTGTLEGYTF. The chain recombines TRBV5-1 with TRBJ1-2; TRBD1 is a possible D gene (5 bases). CDR1 is SGHRS, CDR2 YFSETQ, per germline. The CDR3 totals 16 residues. V was shortened by 4 bases and J by 8 bases, with 24 bases between the two germline ends.

V usage is TRBV28 and J usage is TRBJ2-7; D is perhaps TRBD1 (5 bases). Germline CDR1 reads MDHEN; CDR2 reads SYDVKM. The CDR3 is made up of 15 amino acids. Deletions cut 5 bases from V and 1 base from J, with 15 bases between. The CDR3 is CASSLRVLRSYEQYF. The CDR3 nucleotides are TGTGCCAGCAGTCTCAGGGTTTTGCGGTCCTACGAGCAGTACTTC.

With respect to this clone: The sample has other DNA sequences that encode this CDR3 too. The chain recombines TRBV4-1 with TRBJ1-5; the match to TRBD1 covers 10 bases. Trimming took 3 bases from V and 4 from J; bases not matched to a gene: 0. This CDR3 contains 14 residues. Germline V CDR1 and CDR2: MGHRA, YSYEKL. In DNA, the CDR3 is TGCGCCAGCAGCCAGGGACAGGGGAATCAGCCCCAGCATTTT. As protein: CASSQGQGNQPQHF.

This chain links TRBV5-1 with TRBJ2-7; 7 positions match TRBD1. The CDR3 consists of 16 residues. Per germline, CDR1 SGHRS and CDR2 YFSETQ. V trimming: 0 bases; J trimming: 6 bases; junction bases outside the gene matches: 12. The CDR3 sequence: CASSLEGTVTTREQYF. DNA for the CDR3: TGCGCCAGCAGCTTGGAAGGGACAGTAACCACACGCGAGCAGTACTTC.

This clone was detected a few times. The chain employs TRBV27 and TRBJ1-1; 10 bases map to TRBD1. Germline V lookup: CDR1 MNHEY, CDR2 SMNVEV (reference sequence). This CDR3 region has 15 residues. V shed 2 bases, J shed 3 bases, and the junction held 3 bases outside the gene matches. CDR3 DNA: TGTGCCAGCAGTTTACGGGGGACAGGGGACACTGAAGCTTTCTTT. It specifies CASSLRGTGDTEAFF.

This chain links TRBV2 with TRBJ1-1; a weak D match, TRBD1 (6 bases). The V end was cut by 6 bases, the J end by 10 bases, with 21 bases between. In germline, CDR1 is SNHLY, CDR2 FYNNEI. CDR3 length: 14 amino acids. This CDR3 reads CASRDPDRIRGAFF. The CDR3 region has the DNA TGTGCCAGCAGGGACCCCGACAGGATACGGGGAGCTTTCTTT.